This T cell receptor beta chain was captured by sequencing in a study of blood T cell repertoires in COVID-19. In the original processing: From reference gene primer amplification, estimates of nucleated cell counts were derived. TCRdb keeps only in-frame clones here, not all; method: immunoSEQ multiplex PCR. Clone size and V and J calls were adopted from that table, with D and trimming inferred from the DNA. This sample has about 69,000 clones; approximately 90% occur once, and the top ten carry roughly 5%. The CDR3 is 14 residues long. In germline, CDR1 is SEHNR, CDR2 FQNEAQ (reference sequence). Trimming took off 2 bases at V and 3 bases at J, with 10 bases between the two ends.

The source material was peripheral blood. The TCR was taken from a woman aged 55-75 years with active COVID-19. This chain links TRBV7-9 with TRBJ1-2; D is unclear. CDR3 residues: CASSLRESDYGYTF. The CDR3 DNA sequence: TGTGCCAGCAGCTTAAGGGAGTCTGACTATGGCTACACCTTC.